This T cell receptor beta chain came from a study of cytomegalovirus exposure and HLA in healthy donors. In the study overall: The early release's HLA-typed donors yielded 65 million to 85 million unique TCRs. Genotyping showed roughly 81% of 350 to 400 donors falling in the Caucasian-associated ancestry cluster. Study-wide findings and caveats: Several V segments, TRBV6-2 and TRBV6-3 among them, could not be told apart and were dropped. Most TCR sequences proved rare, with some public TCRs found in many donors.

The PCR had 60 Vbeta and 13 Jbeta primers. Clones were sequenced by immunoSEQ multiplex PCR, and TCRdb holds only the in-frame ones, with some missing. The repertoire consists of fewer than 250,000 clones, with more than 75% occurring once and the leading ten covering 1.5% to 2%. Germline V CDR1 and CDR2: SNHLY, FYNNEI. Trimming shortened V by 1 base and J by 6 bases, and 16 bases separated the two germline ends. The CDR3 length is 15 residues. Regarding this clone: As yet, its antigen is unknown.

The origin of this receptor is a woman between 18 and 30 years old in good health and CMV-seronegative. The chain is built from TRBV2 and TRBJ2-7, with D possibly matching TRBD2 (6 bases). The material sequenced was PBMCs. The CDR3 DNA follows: TGTGCCAGCAGTGAAGACAGCGGGCGGAGCGGCGAGCAGTACTTC. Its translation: CASSEDSGRSGEQYF.